This T cell receptor (beta chain) was observed in a study of human T cells and chemical hapten exposure. Study-wide background: A roughly 2 cm by roughly 2 cm inner upper arm patch received 2% DPC for sensitization.

TCRdb processed the RACE reads anew with MiXCR; each CDR3 protein has one entry. The data contain around 110,000 distinct CDR3 sequences, around 10% of them singletons. Time point noted: pre-sensitization, week 0. Documented treatment: therapeutic diphenylcyclopropenone sensitization with weekly scalp DPC. The CDR3 runs 21 residues. Trimming cost V 2 bases and J 0 bases, with 25 bases left between them. Germline loops: CDR1 SEHNR, CDR2 FQNEAQ (reference sequence). This clonotype came up a few times. The rearrangement joins TRBV7-9 to TRBJ2-2; D possibly corresponds to TRBD2 (5 bases). The source was whole blood, collected in connection with sensitization to the hapten diphenylcyclopropenone (DPC). This TCR was sampled from a woman between 45 and 60 years old with alopecia areata. Some clones in this sample may be carry-over from other donors' samples. CDR3 region: CASSLSGPFAVITANTGELFF. The CDR3 DNA reads TGTGCCAGCAGCTTAAGCGGACCGTTTGCAGTTATAACCGCGAACACCGGGGAGCTGTTTTTT.